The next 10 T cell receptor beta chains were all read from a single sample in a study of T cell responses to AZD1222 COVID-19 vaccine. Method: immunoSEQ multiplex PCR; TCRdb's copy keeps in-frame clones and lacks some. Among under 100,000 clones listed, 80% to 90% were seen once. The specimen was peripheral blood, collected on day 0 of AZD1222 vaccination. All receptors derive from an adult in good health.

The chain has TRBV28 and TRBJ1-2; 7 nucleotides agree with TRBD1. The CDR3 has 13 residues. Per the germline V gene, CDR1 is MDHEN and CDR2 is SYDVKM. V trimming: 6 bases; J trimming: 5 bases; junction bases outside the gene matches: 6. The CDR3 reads CASRQGVKYGYTF. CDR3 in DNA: TGTGCCAGCAGGCAGGGGGTTAAGTATGGCTACACCTTC.

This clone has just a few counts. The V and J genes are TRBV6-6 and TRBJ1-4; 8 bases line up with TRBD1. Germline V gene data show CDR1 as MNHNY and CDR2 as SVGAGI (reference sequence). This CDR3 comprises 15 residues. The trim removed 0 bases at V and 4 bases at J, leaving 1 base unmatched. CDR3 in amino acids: CASSYSGQGNEKLFF. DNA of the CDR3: TGTGCCAGCAGTTACTCCGGACAGGGTAATGAAAAACTGTTTTTT.

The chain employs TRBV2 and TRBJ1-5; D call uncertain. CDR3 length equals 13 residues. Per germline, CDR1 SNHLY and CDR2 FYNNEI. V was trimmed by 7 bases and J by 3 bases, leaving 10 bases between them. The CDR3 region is CASMARINQPQHF. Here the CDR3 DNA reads TGTGCCAGCATGGCGAGAATCAATCAGCCCCAGCATTTT. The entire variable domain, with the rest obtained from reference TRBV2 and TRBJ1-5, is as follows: EPEVTQTPSHQVTQMGQEVILRCVPISNHLYFYWYRQILGQKVEFLVSFYNNEISEKSEIFDDQFSVERPDGSNFTLKIRSTKLEDSAMYFCASMARINQPQHFGDGTRLSIL.

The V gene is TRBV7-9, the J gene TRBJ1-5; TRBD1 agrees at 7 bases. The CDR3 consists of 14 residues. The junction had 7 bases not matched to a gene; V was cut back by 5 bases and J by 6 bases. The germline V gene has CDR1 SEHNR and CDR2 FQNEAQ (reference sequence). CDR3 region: CASSTDREGQPQHF. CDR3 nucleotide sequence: TGTGCCAGCAGCACAGACAGGGAGGGTCAGCCCCAGCATTTT.

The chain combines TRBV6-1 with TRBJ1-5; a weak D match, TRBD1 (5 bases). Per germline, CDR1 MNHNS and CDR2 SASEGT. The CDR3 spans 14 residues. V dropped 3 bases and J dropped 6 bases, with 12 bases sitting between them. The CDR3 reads CASSEGVWGQPQHF. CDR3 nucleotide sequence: TGTGCCAGCAGTGAGGGGGTATGGGGTCAGCCCCAGCATTTT.

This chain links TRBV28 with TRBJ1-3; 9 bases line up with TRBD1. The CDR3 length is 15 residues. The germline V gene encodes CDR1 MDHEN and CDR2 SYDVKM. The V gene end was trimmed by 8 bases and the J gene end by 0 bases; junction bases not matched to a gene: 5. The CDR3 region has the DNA TGTGCCAGCGACAGGGGGTTCAGCTCTGGAAACACCATATATTTT. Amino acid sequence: CASDRGFSSGNTIYF.

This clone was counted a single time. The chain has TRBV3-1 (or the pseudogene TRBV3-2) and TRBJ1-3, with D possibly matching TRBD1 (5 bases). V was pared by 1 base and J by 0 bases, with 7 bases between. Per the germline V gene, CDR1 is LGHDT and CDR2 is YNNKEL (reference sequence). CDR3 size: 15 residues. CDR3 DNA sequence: TGTGCCAGCAGCCAAGTACAGGCCTCTGGAAACACCATATATTTT. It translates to CASSQVQASGNTIYF.

For the CDR3, the DNA is TGTGCCAGCAGGCCCAGACTAGCGGGAGGCAACGAGCAGTACTTC. Amino acids: CASRPRLAGGNEQYF. V gene TRBV6-5 combines with J gene TRBJ2-7; 13 positions match TRBD2. The V gene's germline CDR1 is MNHEY and CDR2 SVGAGI. The ends lost 6 bases at V and 5 bases at J; junction bases unmatched: 7. CDR3 length: 15 amino acids.

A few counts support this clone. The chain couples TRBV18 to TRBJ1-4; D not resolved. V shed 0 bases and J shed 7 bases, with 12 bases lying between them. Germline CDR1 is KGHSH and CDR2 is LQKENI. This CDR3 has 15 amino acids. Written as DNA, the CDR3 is TGTGCCAGCTCACCACCCCCCGCCCCTGGTGAAAAACTGTTTTTT. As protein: CASSPPPAPGEKLFF.

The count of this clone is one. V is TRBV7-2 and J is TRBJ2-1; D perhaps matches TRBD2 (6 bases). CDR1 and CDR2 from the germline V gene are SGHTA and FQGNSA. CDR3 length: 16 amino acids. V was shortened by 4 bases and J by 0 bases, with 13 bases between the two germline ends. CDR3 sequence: CASSYHSGSSYNEQFF. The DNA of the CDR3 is TGTGCCAGCAGCTACCATAGCGGTAGCTCCTACAATGAGCAGTTCTTC.